This T cell receptor beta chain was sequenced in a study of vaccination and CD4 T cells after COVID-19. About the study: Median time from COVID diagnosis to post-COVID sampling was over 80 days (35 to 161). Cells were stimulated with overlapping spike peptides from SARS-CoV-2, HCoV-NL63, HCoV-OC43 and HCoV-229E. Study-wide findings and caveats: The median count of SARS-CoV-2-reactive clonotypes rose from roughly 21 to 40, not significantly. A median of 86.3% of reactive clones, in convalescent patients, became evident only post-vaccination.

Cultured CD4+ T cell DNA underwent sequencing with the Oncomine TCR Beta short-read assay. TCRdb passed the PCR reads through MiXCR, listing each CDR3 protein once. This table holds 13,000 to 15,000 distinct CDR3 sequences, 53% found once. Germline assignment: CDR1 SNHLY and CDR2 FYNNEI. V was trimmed by 4 bases and J by 8 bases, leaving 11 bases between them. CDR3 length: 12 amino acids. The sample's treatment: roughly ten-day PBMC culture with coronavirus spike peptide pools or control peptides (ViraFEST assay). In regard to this clonotype: Its antigen is not known.

This TCR derives from a human donor who had recovered from COVID-19. Input material: CD4+ T cells from blood, cultured in vitro. The gene calls are TRBV2 and TRBJ1-2, with D uncertain. The CDR3 DNA follows: TGTGCCAGCAGTGCTCGATTTGGGGGCTACACCTTC. Encoded protein: CASSARFGGYTF.